The TCR beta chain under discussion was sequenced for a study of blood T cell repertoires in COVID-19. Trimming stripped 1 base from V and 5 bases from J, with 13 bases between. CDR1 is KGHSH, CDR2 LQKENI, per germline. This CDR3 region has 15 residues. Clones were read by immunoSEQ multiplex PCR, and TCRdb kept only the in-frame ones, dropping some. The data hold nearly 250,000 clones, with 86% observed a single time. The clonotype was recovered from a woman aged 60-75 years who had recovered from COVID-19. The V gene is TRBV18, the J gene TRBJ2-3; TRBD2 might be the D (7 bases). The sample was peripheral blood. The CDR3 protein is CASSPRGGAGDTQYF. In DNA, the CDR3 is TGTGCCAGCTCACCACGGGGGGGGGCCGGAGATACGCAGTATTTT.